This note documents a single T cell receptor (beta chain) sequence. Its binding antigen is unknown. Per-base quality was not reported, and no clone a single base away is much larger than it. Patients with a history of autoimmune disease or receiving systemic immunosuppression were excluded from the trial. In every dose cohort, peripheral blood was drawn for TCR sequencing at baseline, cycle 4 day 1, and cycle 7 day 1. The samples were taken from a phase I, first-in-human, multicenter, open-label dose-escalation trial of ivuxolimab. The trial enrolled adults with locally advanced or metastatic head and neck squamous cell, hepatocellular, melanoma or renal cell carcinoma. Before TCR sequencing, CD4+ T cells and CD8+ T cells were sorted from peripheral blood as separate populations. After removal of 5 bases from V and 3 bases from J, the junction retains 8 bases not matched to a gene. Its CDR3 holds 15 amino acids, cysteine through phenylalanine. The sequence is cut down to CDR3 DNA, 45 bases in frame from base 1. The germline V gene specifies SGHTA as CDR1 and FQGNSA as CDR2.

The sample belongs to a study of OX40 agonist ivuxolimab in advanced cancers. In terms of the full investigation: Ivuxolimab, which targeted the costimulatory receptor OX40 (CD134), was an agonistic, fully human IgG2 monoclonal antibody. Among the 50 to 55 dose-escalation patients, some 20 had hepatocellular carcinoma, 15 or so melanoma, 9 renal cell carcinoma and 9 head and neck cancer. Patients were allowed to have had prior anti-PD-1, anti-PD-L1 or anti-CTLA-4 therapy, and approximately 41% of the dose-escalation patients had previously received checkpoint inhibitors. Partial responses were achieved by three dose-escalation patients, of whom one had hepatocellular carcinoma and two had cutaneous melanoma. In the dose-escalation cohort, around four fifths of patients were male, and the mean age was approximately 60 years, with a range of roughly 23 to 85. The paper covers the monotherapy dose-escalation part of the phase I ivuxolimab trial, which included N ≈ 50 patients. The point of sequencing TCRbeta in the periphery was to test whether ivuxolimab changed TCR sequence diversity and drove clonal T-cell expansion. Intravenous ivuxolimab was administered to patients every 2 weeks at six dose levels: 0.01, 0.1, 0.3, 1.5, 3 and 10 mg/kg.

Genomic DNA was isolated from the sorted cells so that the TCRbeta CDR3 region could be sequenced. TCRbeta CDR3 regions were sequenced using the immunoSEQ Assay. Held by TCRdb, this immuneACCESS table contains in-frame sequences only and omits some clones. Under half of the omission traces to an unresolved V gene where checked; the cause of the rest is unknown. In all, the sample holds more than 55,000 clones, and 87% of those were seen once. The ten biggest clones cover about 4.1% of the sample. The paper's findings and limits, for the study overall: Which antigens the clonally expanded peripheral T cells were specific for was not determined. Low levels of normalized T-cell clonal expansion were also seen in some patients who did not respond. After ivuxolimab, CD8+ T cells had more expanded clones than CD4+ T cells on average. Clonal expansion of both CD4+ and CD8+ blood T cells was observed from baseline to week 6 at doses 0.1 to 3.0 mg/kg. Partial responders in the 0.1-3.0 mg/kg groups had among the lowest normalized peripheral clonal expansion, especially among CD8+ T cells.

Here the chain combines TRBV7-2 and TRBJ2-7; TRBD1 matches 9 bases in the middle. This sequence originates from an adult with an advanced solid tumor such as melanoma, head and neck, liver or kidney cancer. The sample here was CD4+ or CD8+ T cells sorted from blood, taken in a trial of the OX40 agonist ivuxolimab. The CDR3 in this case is CASSPPGTGNYEQYF. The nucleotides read TGTGCCAGCAGCCCCCCGGGGACAGGGAACTACGAGCAGTACTTC.